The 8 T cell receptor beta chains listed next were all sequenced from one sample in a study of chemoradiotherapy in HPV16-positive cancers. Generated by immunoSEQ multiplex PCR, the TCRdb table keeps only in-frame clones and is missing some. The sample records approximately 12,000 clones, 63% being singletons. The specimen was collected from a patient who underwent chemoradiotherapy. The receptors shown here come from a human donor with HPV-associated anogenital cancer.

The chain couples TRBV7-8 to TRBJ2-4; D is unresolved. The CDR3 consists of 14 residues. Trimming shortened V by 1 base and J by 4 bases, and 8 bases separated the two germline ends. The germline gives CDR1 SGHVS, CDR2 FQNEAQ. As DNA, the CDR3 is TGTGCCAGCAGCTTAGAACTGACGAAAAACATTCAGTACTTC. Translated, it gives CASSLELTKNIQYF.

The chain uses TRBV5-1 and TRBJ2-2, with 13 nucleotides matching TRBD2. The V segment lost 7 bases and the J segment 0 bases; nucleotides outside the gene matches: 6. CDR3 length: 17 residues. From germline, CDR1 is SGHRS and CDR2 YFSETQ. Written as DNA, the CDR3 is TGCGCCAGCTCCAGACTAGCGGGGGGATCGAACACCGGGGAGCTGTTTTTT. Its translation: CASSRLAGGSNTGELFF.

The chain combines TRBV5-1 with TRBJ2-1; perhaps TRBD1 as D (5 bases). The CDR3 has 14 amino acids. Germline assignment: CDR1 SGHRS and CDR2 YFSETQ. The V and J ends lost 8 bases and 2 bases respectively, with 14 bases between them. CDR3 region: CASTTDTTYNEQFF. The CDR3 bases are TGCGCCAGTACGACAGATACGACCTACAATGAGCAGTTCTTC. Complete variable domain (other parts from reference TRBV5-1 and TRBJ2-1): KAGVTQTPRYLIKTRGQQVTLSCSPISGHRSVSWYQQTPGQGLQFLFEYFSETQRNKGNFPGRFSGRQFSNSRSEMNVSTLELGDSALYLCASTTDTTYNEQFFGPGTRLTVL.

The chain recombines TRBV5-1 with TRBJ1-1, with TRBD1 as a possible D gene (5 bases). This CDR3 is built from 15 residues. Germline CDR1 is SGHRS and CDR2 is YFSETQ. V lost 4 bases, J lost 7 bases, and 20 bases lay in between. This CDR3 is CASSTVTRAPGEAFF. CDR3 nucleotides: TGCGCCAGCAGCACGGTCACCAGGGCTCCAGGTGAAGCTTTCTTT.

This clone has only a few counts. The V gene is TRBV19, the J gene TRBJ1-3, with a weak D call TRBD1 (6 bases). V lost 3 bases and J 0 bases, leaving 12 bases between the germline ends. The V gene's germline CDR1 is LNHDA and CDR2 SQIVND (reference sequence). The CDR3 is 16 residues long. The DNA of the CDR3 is TGTGCCAGTAGTATCCCAGGGGCCGGCTCTGGAAACACCATATATTTT. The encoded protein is CASSIPGAGSGNTIYF.

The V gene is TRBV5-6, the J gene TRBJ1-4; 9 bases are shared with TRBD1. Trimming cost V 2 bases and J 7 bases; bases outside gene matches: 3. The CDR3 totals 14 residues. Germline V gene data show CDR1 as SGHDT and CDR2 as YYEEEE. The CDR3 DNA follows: TGTGCCAGCAGCTTTGGACAGGGGAGTGAAAAACTGTTTTTT. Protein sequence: CASSFGQGSEKLFF.

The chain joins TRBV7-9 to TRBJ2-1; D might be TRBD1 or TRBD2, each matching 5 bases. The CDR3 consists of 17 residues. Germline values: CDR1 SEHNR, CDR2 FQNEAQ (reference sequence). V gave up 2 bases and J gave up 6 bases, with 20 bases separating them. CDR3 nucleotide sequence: TGTGCCAGCAGCTTACCGGCCCAAGCAGGGACCTCCAATGAGCAGTTCTTC. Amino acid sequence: CASSLPAQAGTSNEQFF. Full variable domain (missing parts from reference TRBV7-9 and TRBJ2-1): DTGVSQNPRHKITKRGQNVTFRCDPISEHNRLYWYRQTLGQGPEFLTYFQNEAQLEKSRLLSDRFSAERPKGSFSTLEIQRTEQGDSAMYLCASSLPAQAGTSNEQFFGPGTRLTVL.

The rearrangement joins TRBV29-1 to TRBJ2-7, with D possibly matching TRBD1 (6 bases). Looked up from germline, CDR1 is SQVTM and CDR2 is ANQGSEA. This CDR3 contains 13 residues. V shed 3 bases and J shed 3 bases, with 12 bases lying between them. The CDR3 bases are TGCAGCGTTGATTCGGACAGACTCTACGAGCAGTACTTC. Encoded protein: CSVDSDRLYEQYF.